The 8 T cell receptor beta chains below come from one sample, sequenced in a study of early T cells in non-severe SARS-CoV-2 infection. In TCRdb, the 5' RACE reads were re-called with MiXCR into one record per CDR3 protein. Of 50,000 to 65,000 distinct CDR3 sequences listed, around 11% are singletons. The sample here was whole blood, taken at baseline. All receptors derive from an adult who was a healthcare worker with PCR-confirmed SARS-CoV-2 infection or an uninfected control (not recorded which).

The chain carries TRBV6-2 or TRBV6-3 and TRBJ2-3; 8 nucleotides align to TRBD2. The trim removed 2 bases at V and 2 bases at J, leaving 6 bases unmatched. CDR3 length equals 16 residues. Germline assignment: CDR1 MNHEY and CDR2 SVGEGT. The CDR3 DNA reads TGTGCCAGCAGTTACACCGGCGGGGGGACCACAGATACGCAGTATTTT. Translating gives CASSYTGGGTTDTQYF.

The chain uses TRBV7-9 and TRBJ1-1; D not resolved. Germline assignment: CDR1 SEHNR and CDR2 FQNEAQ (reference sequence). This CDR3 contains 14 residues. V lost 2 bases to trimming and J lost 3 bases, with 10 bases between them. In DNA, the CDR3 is TGTGCCAGCAGCTTAACGGGTGAGGACACTGAAGCTTTCTTT. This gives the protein CASSLTGEDTEAFF.

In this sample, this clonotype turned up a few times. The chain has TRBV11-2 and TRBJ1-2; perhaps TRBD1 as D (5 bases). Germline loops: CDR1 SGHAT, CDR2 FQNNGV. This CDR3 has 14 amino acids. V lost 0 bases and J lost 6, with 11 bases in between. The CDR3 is CASSLDGGYDGYTF. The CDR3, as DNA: TGTGCCAGCAGCTTAGATGGGGGGTACGATGGCTACACCTTC.

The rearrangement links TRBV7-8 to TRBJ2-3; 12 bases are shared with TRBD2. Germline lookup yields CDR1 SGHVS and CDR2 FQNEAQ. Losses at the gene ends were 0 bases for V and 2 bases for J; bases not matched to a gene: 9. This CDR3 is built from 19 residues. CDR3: CASSLARVPSGGATDTQYF. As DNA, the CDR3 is TGTGCCAGCAGCTTAGCAAGAGTCCCTAGCGGGGGGGCCACAGATACGCAGTATTTT.

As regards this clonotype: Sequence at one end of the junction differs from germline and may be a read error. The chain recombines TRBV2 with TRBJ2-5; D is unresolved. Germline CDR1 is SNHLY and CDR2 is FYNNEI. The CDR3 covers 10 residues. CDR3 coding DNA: TGTGACAGCAGTGAAGAGACCCAGTACTTC. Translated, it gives CDSSEETQYF.

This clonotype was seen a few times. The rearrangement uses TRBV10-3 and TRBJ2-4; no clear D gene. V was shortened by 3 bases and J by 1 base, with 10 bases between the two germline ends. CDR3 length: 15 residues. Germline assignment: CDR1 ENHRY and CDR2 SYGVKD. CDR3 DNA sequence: TGTGCCATCAGTGACGGGTTTCGGGCCAAAAACATTCAGTACTTC. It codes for CAISDGFRAKNIQYF.

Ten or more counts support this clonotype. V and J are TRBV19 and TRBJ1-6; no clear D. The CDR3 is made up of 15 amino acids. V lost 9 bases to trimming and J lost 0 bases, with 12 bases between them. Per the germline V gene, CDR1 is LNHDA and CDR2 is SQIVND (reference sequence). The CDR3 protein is CASQQEGSYNSPLHF. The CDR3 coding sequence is TGTGCCAGCCAGCAGGAGGGCTCCTATAATTCACCCCTCCACTTT.

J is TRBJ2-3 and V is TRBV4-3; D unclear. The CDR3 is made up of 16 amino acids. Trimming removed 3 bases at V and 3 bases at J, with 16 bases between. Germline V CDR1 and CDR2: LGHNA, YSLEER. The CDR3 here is CASSQGTILATDTQYF. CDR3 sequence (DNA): TGCGCCAGCAGCCAGGGAACTATTCTGGCAACAGATACGCAGTATTTT.